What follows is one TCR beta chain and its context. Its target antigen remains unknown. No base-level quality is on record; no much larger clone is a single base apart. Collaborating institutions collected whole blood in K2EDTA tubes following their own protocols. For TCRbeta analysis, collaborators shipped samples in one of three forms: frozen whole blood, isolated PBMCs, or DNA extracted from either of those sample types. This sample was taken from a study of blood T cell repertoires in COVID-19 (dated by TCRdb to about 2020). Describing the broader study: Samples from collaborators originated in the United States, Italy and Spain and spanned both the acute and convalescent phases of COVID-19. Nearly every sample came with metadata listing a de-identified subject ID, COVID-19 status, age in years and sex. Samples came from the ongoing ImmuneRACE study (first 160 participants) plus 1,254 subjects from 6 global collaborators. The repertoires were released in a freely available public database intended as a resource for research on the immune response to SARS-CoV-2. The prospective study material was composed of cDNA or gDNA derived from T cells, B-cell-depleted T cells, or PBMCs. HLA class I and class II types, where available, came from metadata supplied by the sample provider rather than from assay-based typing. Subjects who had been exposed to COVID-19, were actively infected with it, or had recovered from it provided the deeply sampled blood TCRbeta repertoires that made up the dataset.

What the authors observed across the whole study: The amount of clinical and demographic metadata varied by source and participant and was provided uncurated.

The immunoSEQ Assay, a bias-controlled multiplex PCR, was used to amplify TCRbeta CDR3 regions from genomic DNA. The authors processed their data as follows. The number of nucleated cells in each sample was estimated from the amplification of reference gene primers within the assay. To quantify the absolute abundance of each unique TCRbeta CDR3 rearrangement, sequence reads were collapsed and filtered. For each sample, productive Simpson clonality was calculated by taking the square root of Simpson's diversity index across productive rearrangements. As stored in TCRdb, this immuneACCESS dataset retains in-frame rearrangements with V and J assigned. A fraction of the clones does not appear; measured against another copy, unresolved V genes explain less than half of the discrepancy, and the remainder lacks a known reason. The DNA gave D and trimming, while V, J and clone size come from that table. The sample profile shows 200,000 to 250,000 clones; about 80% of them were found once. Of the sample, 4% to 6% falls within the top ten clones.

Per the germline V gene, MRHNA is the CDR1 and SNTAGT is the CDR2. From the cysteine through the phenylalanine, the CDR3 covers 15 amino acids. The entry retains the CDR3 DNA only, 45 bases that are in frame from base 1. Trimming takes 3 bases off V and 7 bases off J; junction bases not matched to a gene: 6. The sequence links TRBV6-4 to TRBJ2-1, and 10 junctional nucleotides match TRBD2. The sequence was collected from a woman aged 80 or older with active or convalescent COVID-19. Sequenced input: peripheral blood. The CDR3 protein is CASSESGRAVNEQFF. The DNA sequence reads TGTGCCAGCAGTGAAAGCGGGAGGGCCGTGAATGAGCAGTTCTTC.